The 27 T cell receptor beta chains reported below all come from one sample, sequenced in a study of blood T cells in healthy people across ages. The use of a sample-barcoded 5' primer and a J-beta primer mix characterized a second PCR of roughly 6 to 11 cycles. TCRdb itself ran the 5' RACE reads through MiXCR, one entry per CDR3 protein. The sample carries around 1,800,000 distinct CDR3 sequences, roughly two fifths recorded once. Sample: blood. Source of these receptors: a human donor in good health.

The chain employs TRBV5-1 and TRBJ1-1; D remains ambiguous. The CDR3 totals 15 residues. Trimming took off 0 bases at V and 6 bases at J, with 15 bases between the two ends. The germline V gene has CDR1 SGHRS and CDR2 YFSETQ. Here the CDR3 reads CASSLAPAPLAEAFF. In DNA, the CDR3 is TGCGCCAGCAGCTTGGCCCCCGCACCCTTGGCTGAAGCTTTCTTT.

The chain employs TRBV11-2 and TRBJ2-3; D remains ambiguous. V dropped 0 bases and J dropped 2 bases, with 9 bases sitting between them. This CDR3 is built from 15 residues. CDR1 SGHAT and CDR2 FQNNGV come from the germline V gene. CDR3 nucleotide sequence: TGTGCCAGCAGCTTAGACCTAATTGACACAGATACGCAGTATTTT. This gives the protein CASSLDLIDTDTQYF.

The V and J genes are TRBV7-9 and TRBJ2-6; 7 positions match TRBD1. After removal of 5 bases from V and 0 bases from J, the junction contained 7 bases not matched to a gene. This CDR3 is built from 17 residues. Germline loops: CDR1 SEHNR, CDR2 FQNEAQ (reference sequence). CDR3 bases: TGTGCCAGCAGCGAACGGGGACAGAGCTCTGGGGCCAACGTCCTGACTTTC. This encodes CASSERGQSSGANVLTF.

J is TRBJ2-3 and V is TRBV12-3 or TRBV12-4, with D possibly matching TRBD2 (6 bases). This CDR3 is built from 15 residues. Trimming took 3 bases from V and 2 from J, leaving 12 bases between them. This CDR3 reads CASSFSGLVTDTQYF. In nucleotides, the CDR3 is TGTGCCAGCAGTTTTTCGGGACTGGTCACAGATACGCAGTATTTT.

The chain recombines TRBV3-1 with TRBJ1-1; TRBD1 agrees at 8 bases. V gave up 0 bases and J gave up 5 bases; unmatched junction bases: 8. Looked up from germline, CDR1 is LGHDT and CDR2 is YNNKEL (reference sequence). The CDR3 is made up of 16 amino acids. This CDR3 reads CASSQDPGRGRTEAFF. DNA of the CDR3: TGTGCCAGCAGCCAAGATCCGGGCAGGGGGCGTACTGAAGCTTTCTTT.

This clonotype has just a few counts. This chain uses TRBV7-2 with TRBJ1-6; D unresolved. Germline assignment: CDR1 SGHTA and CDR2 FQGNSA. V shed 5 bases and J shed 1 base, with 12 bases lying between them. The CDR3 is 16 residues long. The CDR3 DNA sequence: TGTGCCAGCAGCCAAACGGCGGGGTCCTATAATTCACCCCTCCACTTT. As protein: CASSQTAGSYNSPLHF.

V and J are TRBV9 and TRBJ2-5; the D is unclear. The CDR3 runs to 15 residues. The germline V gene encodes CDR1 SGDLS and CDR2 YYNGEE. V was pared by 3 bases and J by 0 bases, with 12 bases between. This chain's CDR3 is CASSGGTVNQETQYF. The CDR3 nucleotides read TGTGCCAGCAGCGGAGGAACAGTTAACCAAGAGACCCAGTACTTC.

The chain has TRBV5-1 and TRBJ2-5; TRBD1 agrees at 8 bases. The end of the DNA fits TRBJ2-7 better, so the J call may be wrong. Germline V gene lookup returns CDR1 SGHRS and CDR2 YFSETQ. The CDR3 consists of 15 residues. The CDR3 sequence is CASSLGQGPLFEQYF. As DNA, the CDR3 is TGCGCCAGCAGCCTAGGACAGGGCCCCCTATTCGAGCAGTACTTC.

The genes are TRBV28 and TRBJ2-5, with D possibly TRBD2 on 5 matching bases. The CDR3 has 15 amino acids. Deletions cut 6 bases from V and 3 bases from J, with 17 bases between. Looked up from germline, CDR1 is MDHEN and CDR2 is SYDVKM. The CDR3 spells CASSSGRVYEETQYF. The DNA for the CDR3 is TGTGCCAGCAGCTCCGGGCGGGTGTATGAAGAGACCCAGTACTTC.

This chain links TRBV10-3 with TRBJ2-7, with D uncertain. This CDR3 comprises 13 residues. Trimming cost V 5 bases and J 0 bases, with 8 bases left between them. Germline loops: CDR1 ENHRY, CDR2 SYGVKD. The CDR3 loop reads CAISTVSSYEQYF. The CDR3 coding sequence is TGTGCCATCAGTACCGTCAGCTCCTACGAGCAGTACTTC.

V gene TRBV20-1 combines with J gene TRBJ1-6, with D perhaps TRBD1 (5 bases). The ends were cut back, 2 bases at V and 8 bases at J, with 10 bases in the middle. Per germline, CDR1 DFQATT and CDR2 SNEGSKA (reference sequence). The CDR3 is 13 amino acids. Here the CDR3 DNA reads TGCAGTGCTAGACGGGACCTTGATTCACCCCTCCACTTT. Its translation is CSARRDLDSPLHF.

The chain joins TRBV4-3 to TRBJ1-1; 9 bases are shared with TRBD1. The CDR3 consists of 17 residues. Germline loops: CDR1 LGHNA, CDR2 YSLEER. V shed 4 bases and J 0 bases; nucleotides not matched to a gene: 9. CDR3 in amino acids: CASSPPPGQGLNTEAFF. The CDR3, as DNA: TGCGCCAGCAGCCCTCCACCGGGACAGGGATTGAACACTGAAGCTTTCTTT.

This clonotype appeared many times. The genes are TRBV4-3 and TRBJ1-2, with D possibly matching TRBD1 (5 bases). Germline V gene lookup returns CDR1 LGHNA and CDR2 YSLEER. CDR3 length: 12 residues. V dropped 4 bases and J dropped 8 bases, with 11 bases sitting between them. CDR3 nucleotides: TGCGCCAGCAGCCGAGGGGTATACGGCTACACCTTC. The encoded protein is CASSRGVYGYTF.

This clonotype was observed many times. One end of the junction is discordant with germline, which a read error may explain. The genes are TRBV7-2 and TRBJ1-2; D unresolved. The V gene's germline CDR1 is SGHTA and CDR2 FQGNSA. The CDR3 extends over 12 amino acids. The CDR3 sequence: CASSFSTYGYTF. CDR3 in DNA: TGCGCCAGCAGCTTCTCTACGTATGGCTACACCTTC.

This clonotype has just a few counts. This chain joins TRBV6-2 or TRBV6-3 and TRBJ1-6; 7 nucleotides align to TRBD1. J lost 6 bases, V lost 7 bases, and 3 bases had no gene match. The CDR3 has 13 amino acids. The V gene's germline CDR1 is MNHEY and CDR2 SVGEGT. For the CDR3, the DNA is TGTGCCAGCAAACGGGACAGTAATTCACCCCTCCACTTT. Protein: CASKRDSNSPLHF.

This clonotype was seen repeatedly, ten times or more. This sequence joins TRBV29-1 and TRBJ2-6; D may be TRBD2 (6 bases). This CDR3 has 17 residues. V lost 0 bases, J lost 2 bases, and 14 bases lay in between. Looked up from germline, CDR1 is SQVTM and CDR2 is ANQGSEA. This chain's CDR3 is CSVEEAVGLTGANVLTF. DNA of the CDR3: TGCAGCGTTGAAGAAGCGGTGGGACTTACTGGGGCCAACGTCCTGACTTTC.

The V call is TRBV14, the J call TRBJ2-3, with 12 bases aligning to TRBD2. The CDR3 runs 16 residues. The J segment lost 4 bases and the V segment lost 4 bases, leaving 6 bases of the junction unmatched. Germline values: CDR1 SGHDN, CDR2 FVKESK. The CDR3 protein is CASSRPASGGADTQYF. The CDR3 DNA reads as TGTGCCAGCAGCCGACCCGCTAGCGGGGGGGCAGATACGCAGTATTTT.

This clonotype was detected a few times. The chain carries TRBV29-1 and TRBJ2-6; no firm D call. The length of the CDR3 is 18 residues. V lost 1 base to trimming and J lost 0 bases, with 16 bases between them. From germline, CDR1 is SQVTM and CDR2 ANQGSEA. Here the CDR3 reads CSVEARPGSRSGANVLTF. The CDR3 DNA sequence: TGCAGCGTTGAAGCCCGGCCCGGCAGTCGCTCTGGGGCCAACGTCCTGACTTTC.

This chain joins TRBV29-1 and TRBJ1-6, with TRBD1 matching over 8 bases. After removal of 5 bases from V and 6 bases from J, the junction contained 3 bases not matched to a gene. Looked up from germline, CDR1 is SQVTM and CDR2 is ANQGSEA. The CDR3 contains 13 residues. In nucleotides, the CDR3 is TGCAGCGTTCGGGACAGGAGTAATTCACCCCTCCACTTT. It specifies CSVRDRSNSPLHF.

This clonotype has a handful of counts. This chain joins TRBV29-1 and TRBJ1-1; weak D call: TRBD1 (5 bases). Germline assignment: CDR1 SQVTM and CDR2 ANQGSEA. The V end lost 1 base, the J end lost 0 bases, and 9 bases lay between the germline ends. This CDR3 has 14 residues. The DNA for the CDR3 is TGCAGCGTTGAAGGGGACGGGTTGAACACTGAAGCTTTCTTT. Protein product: CSVEGDGLNTEAFF.

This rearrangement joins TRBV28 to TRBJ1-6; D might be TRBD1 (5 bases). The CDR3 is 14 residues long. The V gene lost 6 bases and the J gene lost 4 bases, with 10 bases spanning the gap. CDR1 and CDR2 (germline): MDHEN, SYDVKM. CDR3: CASSPGRYNSPLHF. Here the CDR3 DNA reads TGTGCCAGCAGCCCGGGACGGTATAATTCACCCCTCCACTTT.

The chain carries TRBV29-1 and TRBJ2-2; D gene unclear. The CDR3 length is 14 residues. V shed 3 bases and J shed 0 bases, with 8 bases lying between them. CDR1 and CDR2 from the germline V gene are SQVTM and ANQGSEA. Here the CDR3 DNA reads TGCAGCGTTGATAAGGGTGCGAACACCGGGGAGCTGTTTTTT. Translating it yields CSVDKGANTGELFF.

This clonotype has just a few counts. As DNA, the CDR3 is TGTGCCAGTAAATCCGTCGGTACTACCTGCGAGCAGTACTTC. Translated: CASKSVGTTCEQYF. The chain employs TRBV27 and TRBJ2-7, with D unresolved. V dropped 9 bases and J dropped 6 bases, with 21 bases sitting between them. The CDR3 consists of 14 residues. CDR1 is MNHEY and CDR2 is SMNVEV in the germline V gene (reference sequence).

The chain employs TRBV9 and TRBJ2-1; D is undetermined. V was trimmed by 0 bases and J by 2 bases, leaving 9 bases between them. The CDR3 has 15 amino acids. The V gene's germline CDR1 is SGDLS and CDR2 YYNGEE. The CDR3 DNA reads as TGTGCCAGCAGCGTAGGGGTGTCAACCTACAATGAGCAGTTCTTC. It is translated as CASSVGVSTYNEQFF.

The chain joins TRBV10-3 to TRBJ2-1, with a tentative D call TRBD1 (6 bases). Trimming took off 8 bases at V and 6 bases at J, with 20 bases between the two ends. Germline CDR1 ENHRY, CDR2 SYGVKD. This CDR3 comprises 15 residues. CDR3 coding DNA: TGTGCCATCGAAAGACTACAGGGTAGGCCCAATGAGCAGTTCTTC. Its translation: CAIERLQGRPNEQFF.

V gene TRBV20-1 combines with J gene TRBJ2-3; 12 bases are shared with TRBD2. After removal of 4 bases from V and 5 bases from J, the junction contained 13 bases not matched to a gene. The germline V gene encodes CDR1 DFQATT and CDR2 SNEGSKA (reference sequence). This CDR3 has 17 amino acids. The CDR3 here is CSATLTLAGGPLDTQYF. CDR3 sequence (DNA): TGCAGTGCTACCCTGACCCTAGCGGGGGGGCCGTTAGATACGCAGTATTTT.

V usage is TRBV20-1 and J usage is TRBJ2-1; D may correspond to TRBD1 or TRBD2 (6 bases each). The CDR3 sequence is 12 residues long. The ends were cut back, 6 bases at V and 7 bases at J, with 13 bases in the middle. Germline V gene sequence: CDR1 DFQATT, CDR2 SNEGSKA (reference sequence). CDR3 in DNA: TGCAGTGCGCCCTGGGGGGCTAATGAGCAGTTCTTC. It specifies CSAPWGANEQFF.